This TCR beta chain derives from a study of T cell responses to AZD1222 COVID-19 vaccine. Broader study findings: Epitopes outside B.1.351 and B.1.1.7 mutated regions reportedly drew nearly half of spike TCRs.

With regard to this clone: No antigen is known for it.

This table comes from immunoSEQ multiplex PCR, and its TCRdb copy is limited to in-frame clones, with some not included. The sample consists of more than 150,000 clones, 85% to 90% of them appearing once. The germline V gene has CDR1 SGHTA and CDR2 FQGNSA. Trimming shortened V by 2 bases and J by 4 bases, and 14 bases separated the two germline ends. This CDR3 region has 15 residues. This clonotype was obtained from an adult in good health. Sequencing was performed on peripheral blood, taken on day 0 of AZD1222 vaccination. V is TRBV7-2 and J is TRBJ1-2; tentative D call: TRBD1 (6 bases). The CDR3 DNA follows: TGTGCCAGCAGCTTATTGGGGGCGGGAGGCTATGGCTACACCTTC. Amino acid sequence: CASSLLGAGGYGYTF.